The next 32 T cell receptor beta chains were all read from a single sample in a study of T cells after yellow fever vaccination. TCRdb reanalysed the 5' RACE reads using MiXCR and keeps one entry per CDR3 protein. Of 95,000 to 150,000 distinct CDR3 sequences detected, approximately 7% appear once; the ten largest clones hold around 2.6%. Sequencing used CD4+ T cells sorted from PBMCs, obtained 10 to 11 days after the first yellow fever vaccination. The receptors shown here come from a young man who received the YFV17D yellow fever vaccine.

The table lists this clonotype with many counts. The chain combines TRBV4-3 with TRBJ2-3; D may be TRBD2 (5 bases). This CDR3 contains 14 residues. Trimming pared 0 bases from V and 7 bases from J, leaving 11 bases between. CDR1 is LGHNA and CDR2 is YSLEER in the germline V gene. The CDR3 reads CASSQDRAGYTQYF. Here the CDR3 DNA reads TGCGCCAGCAGCCAAGATCGGGCGGGTTATACGCAGTATTTT.

The chain carries TRBV7-2 and TRBJ2-6; D may be TRBD2 (5 bases). Germline CDR1 reads SGHTA; CDR2 reads FQGNSA. Trimming took off 5 bases at V and 1 base at J, with 12 bases between the two ends. This CDR3 is 16 amino acids long. The CDR3 bases are TGTGCCAGCAGCCAGCGGCAGACATCTGGGGCCAACGTCCTGACTTTC. It encodes CASSQRQTSGANVLTF.

At least ten counts were recorded for this clonotype. The chain carries TRBV20-1 and TRBJ2-2; D is unclear. Germline V gives CDR1 DFQATT, CDR2 SNEGSKA (reference sequence). V shed 3 bases and J shed 4 bases, with 12 bases lying between them. This CDR3 spans 14 amino acids. CDR3 loop: CSASLRALTGELFF. The CDR3 DNA reads TGCAGTGCTAGTCTCCGGGCCCTCACCGGGGAGCTGTTTTTT.

This clonotype was recorded at least ten times. J is TRBJ2-5 and V is TRBV14; a weak D match, TRBD1 (5 bases). There are 20 residues in the CDR3. V shed 0 bases and J shed 4 bases, with 27 bases lying between them. The germline gives CDR1 SGHDN, CDR2 FVKESK. The chain's CDR3 is CASSQDRPPSGRHTRETQYF. The CDR3 coding sequence is TGTGCCAGCAGCCAAGATCGTCCGCCCTCAGGGCGTCATACTCGAGAGACCCAGTACTTC.

This clonotype occurred many times. The rearrangement uses TRBV15 and TRBJ1-2, with D hard to call. The germline V gene has CDR1 LNHNV and CDR2 YYDKDF (reference sequence). The V and J ends lost 0 bases and 4 bases respectively, with 12 bases between them. This CDR3 contains 15 residues. The CDR3 DNA reads as TGTGCCACCAGCAGAGATAACAGCCTCCTCTATGGCTACACCTTC. Its translation is CATSRDNSLLYGYTF.

The V gene is TRBV2, the J gene TRBJ1-1; D is unclear. Per the germline V gene, CDR1 is SNHLY and CDR2 is FYNNEI. The CDR3 consists of 14 residues. CDR3 DNA: TGTACCTTCAGTTTATTACGGATGAACACTGAAGCTTTCTTT. Protein: CTFSLLRMNTEAFF.

About this clonotype itself: A clone one base away is much larger, so this may be a read error. The V and J genes are TRBV5-1 and TRBJ2-7; D not resolved. Germline V gives CDR1 SGHRS, CDR2 YFSETQ. CDR3 length equals 12 residues. The CDR3 loop reads CSSSFDTHEQYF. CDR3 DNA: TGCTCCAGCAGCTTTGACACCCACGAGCAGTACTTC.

This clonotype was observed at least ten times. The genes are TRBV10-3 and TRBJ2-1; D remains ambiguous. This CDR3 is built from 12 residues. V lost 4 bases to trimming and J lost 6 bases, with 7 bases between them. CDR1 and CDR2 from the germline V gene are ENHRY and SYGVKD. The CDR3 region has the DNA TGTGCCATCAGTGGGGCTACCAATGAGCAGTTCTTC. As protein: CAISGATNEQFF.

This rearrangement joins TRBV7-9 to TRBJ1-4, with a possible D match to TRBD1 (5 bases). The germline V and J ends were trimmed by 4 bases and 13 bases, with 19 bases remaining between them. Germline V gene lookup returns CDR1 SEHNR and CDR2 FQNEAQ (reference sequence). The CDR3 has 14 residues. CDR3 loop: CASSSGSFQGRLFF. DNA for the CDR3: TGTGCCAGCAGCTCAGGATCCTTCCAGGGAAGACTGTTTTTT.

In its sample, this clonotype was seen a few times. The V call is TRBV6-5, the J call TRBJ1-2; D remains ambiguous. The CDR3 extends over 12 amino acids. Germline V gene data show CDR1 as MNHEY and CDR2 as SVGAGI. The V end lost 8 bases, the J end lost 0 bases, and 7 bases lay between the germline ends. The CDR3 here is CASGRPNYGYTF. DNA of the CDR3: TGTGCCAGCGGGCGTCCTAACTATGGCTACACCTTC.

This clonotype has a handful of counts. V and J are TRBV10-3 and TRBJ2-3; 15 nucleotides align to TRBD2. The CDR3 spans 17 residues. The germline CDR1 and CDR2 sequences are ENHRY and SYGVKD. Trimming at V came to 4 bases and at J to 1 base, leaving 3 bases not matched to a gene. The CDR3 DNA sequence: TGTGCCATCAGTGGAGGACTAGCGGGGGGGGGCACAGATACGCAGTATTTT. Translated, it gives CAISGGLAGGGTDTQYF.

This clonotype was observed a few times. The chain combines TRBV5-4 with TRBJ2-5; D might be TRBD1 (6 bases). Germline V gives CDR1 SGHNT, CDR2 YYREEE (reference sequence). CDR3 length: 13 residues. V lost 7 bases, J lost 1 base, and 11 bases lay in between. The CDR3 sequence is CASAGTFQETQYF. The CDR3 coding sequence is TGTGCCAGCGCCGGGACATTCCAAGAGACCCAGTACTTC.

This clonotype was counted ten times or more. The V and J genes are TRBV7-2 and TRBJ2-5; 8 bases align to TRBD2. In germline, CDR1 is SGHTA, CDR2 FQGNSA. There are 15 residues in the CDR3. V dropped 5 bases and J dropped 5; count of bases not matched to a gene: 10. CDR3 loop: CASSPNRGGRETQYF. The CDR3 nucleotides are TGTGCCAGCAGCCCAAACCGGGGGGGCAGGGAGACCCAGTACTTC. The complete variable domain, with remaining parts taken from reference TRBV7-2 and TRBJ2-5, reads GAGVSQSPSNKVTEKGKDVELRCDPISGHTALYWYRQSLGQGLEFLIYFQGNSAPDKSGLPSDRFSAERTGGSVSTLTIQRTQQEDSAVYLCASSPNRGGRETQYFGPGTRLLVL.

This clonotype was found many times. The rearrangement links TRBV29-1 to TRBJ2-3; 10 bases agree with TRBD1. Unmatched junction bases numbered 5, after V lost 3 bases and J lost 2 bases. In germline, CDR1 is SQVTM, CDR2 ANQGSEA. The CDR3 runs 15 residues. The CDR3 DNA follows: TGCAGCGTTGAGGGGGACAGGGGCTTCACAGATACGCAGTATTTT. This translates into CSVEGDRGFTDTQYF.

This clonotype has a handful of counts. J is TRBJ1-6 and V is TRBV7-6; 8 bases align to TRBD1. V lost 2 bases, J lost 7 bases, and 7 bases stayed unmatched. The CDR3 has 16 residues. The germline V gene encodes CDR1 SGHVS and CDR2 FNYEAQ. DNA of the CDR3: TGTGCCAGCAGCTTAACACGGACAGGGTGGAATTCACCCCTCCACTTT. Translating gives CASSLTRTGWNSPLHF.

This clonotype was recorded at least ten times. The chain joins TRBV7-9 to TRBJ1-5; D is ambiguous. From germline, CDR1 is SEHNR and CDR2 FQNEAQ (reference sequence). The CDR3 covers 14 residues. V lost 3 bases and J lost 2, with 8 bases in between. The CDR3 here is CASSFGVGNQPQHF. The CDR3 coding sequence is TGTGCCAGCAGCTTTGGGGTCGGCAATCAGCCCCAGCATTTT.

This clonotype was found many times. The chain joins TRBV20-1 to TRBJ2-1; 14 bases are shared with TRBD2. V shed 4 bases, J shed 4 bases, and the junction held 6 bases outside the gene matches. The CDR3 consists of 16 residues. CDR1 and CDR2 (germline): DFQATT, SNEGSKA (reference sequence). The CDR3 reads CSATRLAGGSYNEQFF. CDR3 nucleotide sequence: TGCAGTGCTACTCGACTAGCGGGGGGGTCTTACAATGAGCAGTTCTTC.

This clonotype was detected many times. The chain combines TRBV6-1 with TRBJ1-2; D perhaps matches TRBD1 (5 bases). V gave up 5 bases and J gave up 5 bases, with 12 bases separating them. Germline V gene data show CDR1 as MNHNS and CDR2 as SASEGT. There are 13 residues in the CDR3. The CDR3 loop is CASSRDGGYGYTF. In nucleotides, the CDR3 is TGTGCCAGCAGTCGCGACGGGGGGTATGGCTACACCTTC.

This clonotype was detected only a few times. This sequence joins TRBV7-9 and TRBJ2-1; D is possibly TRBD2 (5 bases). The CDR3 has 12 amino acids. V was shortened by 6 bases and J by 9 bases, with 12 bases between the two germline ends. The germline V gene has CDR1 SEHNR and CDR2 FQNEAQ (reference sequence). In nucleotides, the CDR3 is TGTGCCAGCAGTTTGATTCGGGGTGAGCAGTTCTTC. Its protein is CASSLIRGEQFF.

This clonotype was seen ten or more times. This chain uses TRBV5-4 with TRBJ2-2; 8 bases align to TRBD1. V was pared by 3 bases and J by 3 bases, with 4 bases of the junction left unmatched. This CDR3 comprises 15 residues. Germline CDR1 is SGHNT and CDR2 is YYREEE (reference sequence). Written as DNA, the CDR3 is TGTGCCAGCAGCTATGGGACAGGCTACACCGGGGAGCTGTTTTTT. This encodes CASSYGTGYTGELFF.

The chain links TRBV7-2 to TRBJ2-5; 8 bases map to TRBD1. J lost 5 bases, V lost 10 bases, and 12 bases had no gene match. CDR3 length: 14 amino acids. The germline gives CDR1 SGHTA, CDR2 FQGNSA. CDR3 sequence: CANTEPGGTETQYF. CDR3 nucleotide sequence: TGTGCCAACACCGAACCAGGGGGCACGGAGACCCAGTACTTC.

In this sample, this clonotype turned up many times. This rearrangement joins TRBV7-2 to TRBJ1-1; no firm D call. CDR3 length: 15 residues. Germline V CDR1 and CDR2: SGHTA, FQGNSA. The V gene lost 5 bases and the J gene lost 3 bases, with 16 bases spanning the gap. This CDR3 reads CASSQGPGSYTEAFF. In DNA, the CDR3 is TGTGCCAGCAGCCAAGGACCCGGGTCGTACACTGAAGCTTTCTTT.

The sample holds many counts of this clonotype. This chain connects TRBV18 to TRBJ2-7; 12 bases line up with TRBD1. CDR1 KGHSH and CDR2 LQKENI come from the germline V gene. CDR3 size: 14 residues. Trimming removed 2 bases from V and 5 bases from J; junction bases left unmatched: 1. The CDR3 protein is CASSPGTGGDEQYF. The CDR3, as DNA: TGTGCCAGCTCACCAGGGACAGGGGGCGACGAGCAGTACTTC.

This clonotype was recorded many times. V gene TRBV4-1 combines with J gene TRBJ1-5; TRBD1 is a possible D gene (5 bases). Germline lookup yields CDR1 MGHRA and CDR2 YSYEKL. CDR3 length: 16 amino acids. Trimming stripped 5 bases from V and 4 bases from J, with 18 bases between. CDR3 sequence (DNA): TGCGCCAGCAGCGTCCGACTCGGGGGAGGGAATCAGCCCCAGCATTTT. Encoded protein: CASSVRLGGGNQPQHF.

In its sample, this clonotype was seen many times. The J gene is TRBJ1-1, the V gene TRBV4-1, with 8 bases matching TRBD1. The trim removed 1 base at V and 8 bases at J, leaving 15 bases unmatched. Germline lookup yields CDR1 MGHRA and CDR2 YSYEKL. The CDR3 is made up of 17 amino acids. The CDR3, as DNA: TGCGCCAGCAGCCAAGGTTTGCGGGACTGGGACAGGCGCGAAGCTTTCTTT. Residues: CASSQGLRDWDRREAFF.

In its sample, this clonotype was seen a few times. V and J are TRBV7-9 and TRBJ1-4; 7 bases line up with TRBD1. The germline CDR1 and CDR2 sequences are SEHNR and FQNEAQ (reference sequence). The CDR3 has 15 amino acids. V lost 5 bases, J lost 5 bases, and 8 bases stayed unmatched. CDR3 in DNA: TGTGCCAGCAGCCGACAGGGCTACAAAAATGAAAAACTGTTTTTT. Its translation is CASSRQGYKNEKLFF.

This clonotype was seen ten or more times. The chain carries TRBV2 and TRBJ2-2, with D perhaps TRBD1 (5 bases). Germline CDR1 and CDR2: SNHLY and FYNNEI. Trimming shortened V by 7 bases and J by 5 bases, and 11 bases separated the two germline ends. The CDR3 is 13 residues long. The CDR3 loop is CASNGQSTGELFF. As DNA, the CDR3 is TGTGCCAGCAATGGACAATCAACCGGGGAGCTGTTTTTT.

This clonotype has ten or more counts. The chain is built from TRBV5-4 and TRBJ2-7; 8 nucleotides line up with TRBD1. The CDR3 length is 15 residues. V dropped 4 bases and J dropped 5; count of bases not matched to a gene: 11. Germline lookup yields CDR1 SGHNT and CDR2 YYREEE (reference sequence). DNA of the CDR3: TGTGCCAGCAGCACAGGACCCGGGACAGGAAACGAGCAGTACGTC. It yields the protein CASSTGPGTGNEQYV.

This clonotype was seen repeatedly, ten times or more. This chain connects TRBV7-9 to TRBJ2-5, with 8 bases fitting TRBD1. In germline, CDR1 is SEHNR, CDR2 FQNEAQ (reference sequence). This CDR3 contains 15 residues. With 5 bases clipped from V and 0 bases from J, the junction kept 5 bases outside the gene matches. Written as DNA, the CDR3 is TGTGCCAGCAGCCCCCGGACAGGGTACCAAGAGACCCAGTACTTC. It codes for CASSPRTGYQETQYF.

This clonotype has a count of ten or more. This sequence joins TRBV12-3 or TRBV12-4 and TRBJ1-5; 9 nucleotides match TRBD1. The V and J ends lost 2 bases and 7 bases, in that order; junction bases with no gene match: 9. The CDR3 runs to 16 residues. CDR3 sequence: CASSLPGQGRGQPQHF. The CDR3, as DNA: TGTGCCAGCAGTTTACCGGGACAGGGCCGGGGCCAGCCCCAGCATTTT.

This clonotype has at least ten counts. The chain carries TRBV6-1 and TRBJ2-1; 11 nucleotides agree with TRBD2. V lost 6 bases, J lost 4 bases, and 8 bases stayed unmatched. Germline CDR1 MNHNS, CDR2 SASEGT. CDR3 length equals 16 residues. CDR3 region: CASRPTIAGGYNEQFF. CDR3 sequence (DNA): TGTGCCAGCAGACCAACCATAGCGGGGGGGTACAATGAGCAGTTCTTC.

This clonotype came up many times. CDR3 sequence (DNA): TGTGCCAGCAGCCTAAGACAGGGGGCTCACGATGAGCAGTTCTTC. As protein: CASSLRQGAHDEQFF. The chain joins TRBV3-1 to TRBJ2-1; TRBD1 matches 10 bases. Trimming took 4 bases from V and 8 from J; bases not matched to a gene: 8. The CDR3 is 15 residues long. Germline V CDR1 and CDR2: LGHDT, YNNKEL (reference sequence).